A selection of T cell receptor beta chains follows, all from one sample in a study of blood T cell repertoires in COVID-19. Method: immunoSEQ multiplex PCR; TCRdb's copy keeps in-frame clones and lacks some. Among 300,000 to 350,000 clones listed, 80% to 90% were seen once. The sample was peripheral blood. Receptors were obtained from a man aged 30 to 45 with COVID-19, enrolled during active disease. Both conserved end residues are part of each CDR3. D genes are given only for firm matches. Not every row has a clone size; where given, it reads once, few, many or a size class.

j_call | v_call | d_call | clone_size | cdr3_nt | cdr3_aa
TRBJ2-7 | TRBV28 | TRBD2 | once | TGTGCCAGCAGTTTGGGACTACCTTCCTACGAGCAGTACTTC | CASSLGLPSYEQYF
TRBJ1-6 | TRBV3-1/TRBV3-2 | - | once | TGTGCCAGTGGGACAACGAATAATTCACCCCTCCACTTT | CASGTTNNSPLHF
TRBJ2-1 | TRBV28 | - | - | TGTGCCAGCAGTAAAATAATGACTAGTACTCGATTGGAGTTCTTC | CASSKIMTSTRLEFF
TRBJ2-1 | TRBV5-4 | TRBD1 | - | TGTGCCAGCAGCTTGGGGTTGAGGGGGCTAGGGAATGAGCAGTTCTTC | CASSLGLRGLGNEQFF
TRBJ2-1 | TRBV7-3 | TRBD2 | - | TGTGCCAGCAGCTCCTCTAGTGGGCTAGCGGGAGGCAATGAGCAGTTCTTC | CASSSSSGLAGGNEQFF
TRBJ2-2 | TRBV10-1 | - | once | TGCGCCAGCAGTGAGTTGGCGAGGGATCTAAACACCGGGGAGCTGTTTTTT | CASSELARDLNTGELFF
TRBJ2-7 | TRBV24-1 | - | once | TGTGCCACCAGTGATTTGGAGAGGGCAAGGGCGCCCCACTACGAGCAGTACTTC | CATSDLERARAPHYEQYF
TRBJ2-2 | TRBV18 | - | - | TGTGCCAGCTCATCAGGGTCCACCGGGGAGCTGTTTTTT | CASSSGSTGELFF
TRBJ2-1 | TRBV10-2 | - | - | TGCGCCAGCAGTGATGAATCCGGCAATGAGCAGTTCTTC | CASSDESGNEQFF
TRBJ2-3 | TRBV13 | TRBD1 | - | TGTGCCAGCGCCACGGGGGTTACAGGGGGAGAGTCAGATACGCAGTATTTT | CASATGVTGGESDTQYF
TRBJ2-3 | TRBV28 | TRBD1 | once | TGTGCCAGCAGTCGCGGACAGGGACGCACAGATACGCAGTATTTT | CASSRGQGRTDTQYF
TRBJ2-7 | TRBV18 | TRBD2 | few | TGTGCCAGCTCACCAGGGTTAGCGGGGAAGGGTGAGCAGTACTTC | CASSPGLAGKGEQYF
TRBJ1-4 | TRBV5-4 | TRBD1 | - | TGTGCCAGCAGCTTACAGGGGGCTGGTGAAAAACTGTTTTTT | CASSLQGAGEKLFF
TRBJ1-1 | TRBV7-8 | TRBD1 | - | TGTGCCAGCAGCTTAGGTAACAGGGGGATGAACACTGAAGCTTTCTTT | CASSLGNRGMNTEAFF
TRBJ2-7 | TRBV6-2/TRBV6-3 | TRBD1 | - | TGTGCCAGCAGTTACAAAGGACAGGGTACCTACGAGCAGTACTTC | CASSYKGQGTYEQYF
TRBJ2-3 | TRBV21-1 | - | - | TGTGCCAGCAGCTCGCAGGACAGATTCACAGATACGCAGTATTTT | CASSSQDRFTDTQYF
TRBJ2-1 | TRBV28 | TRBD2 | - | TGTGCCAGCAGATCTAGCGGCGGATACTACAATGAGCAGTTCTTC | CASRSSGGYYNEQFF
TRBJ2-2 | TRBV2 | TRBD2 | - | TGTGCCAGCAGTGCTAGCGGGGGGGCTTCTGGGGAGCTGTTTTTT | CASSASGGASGELFF